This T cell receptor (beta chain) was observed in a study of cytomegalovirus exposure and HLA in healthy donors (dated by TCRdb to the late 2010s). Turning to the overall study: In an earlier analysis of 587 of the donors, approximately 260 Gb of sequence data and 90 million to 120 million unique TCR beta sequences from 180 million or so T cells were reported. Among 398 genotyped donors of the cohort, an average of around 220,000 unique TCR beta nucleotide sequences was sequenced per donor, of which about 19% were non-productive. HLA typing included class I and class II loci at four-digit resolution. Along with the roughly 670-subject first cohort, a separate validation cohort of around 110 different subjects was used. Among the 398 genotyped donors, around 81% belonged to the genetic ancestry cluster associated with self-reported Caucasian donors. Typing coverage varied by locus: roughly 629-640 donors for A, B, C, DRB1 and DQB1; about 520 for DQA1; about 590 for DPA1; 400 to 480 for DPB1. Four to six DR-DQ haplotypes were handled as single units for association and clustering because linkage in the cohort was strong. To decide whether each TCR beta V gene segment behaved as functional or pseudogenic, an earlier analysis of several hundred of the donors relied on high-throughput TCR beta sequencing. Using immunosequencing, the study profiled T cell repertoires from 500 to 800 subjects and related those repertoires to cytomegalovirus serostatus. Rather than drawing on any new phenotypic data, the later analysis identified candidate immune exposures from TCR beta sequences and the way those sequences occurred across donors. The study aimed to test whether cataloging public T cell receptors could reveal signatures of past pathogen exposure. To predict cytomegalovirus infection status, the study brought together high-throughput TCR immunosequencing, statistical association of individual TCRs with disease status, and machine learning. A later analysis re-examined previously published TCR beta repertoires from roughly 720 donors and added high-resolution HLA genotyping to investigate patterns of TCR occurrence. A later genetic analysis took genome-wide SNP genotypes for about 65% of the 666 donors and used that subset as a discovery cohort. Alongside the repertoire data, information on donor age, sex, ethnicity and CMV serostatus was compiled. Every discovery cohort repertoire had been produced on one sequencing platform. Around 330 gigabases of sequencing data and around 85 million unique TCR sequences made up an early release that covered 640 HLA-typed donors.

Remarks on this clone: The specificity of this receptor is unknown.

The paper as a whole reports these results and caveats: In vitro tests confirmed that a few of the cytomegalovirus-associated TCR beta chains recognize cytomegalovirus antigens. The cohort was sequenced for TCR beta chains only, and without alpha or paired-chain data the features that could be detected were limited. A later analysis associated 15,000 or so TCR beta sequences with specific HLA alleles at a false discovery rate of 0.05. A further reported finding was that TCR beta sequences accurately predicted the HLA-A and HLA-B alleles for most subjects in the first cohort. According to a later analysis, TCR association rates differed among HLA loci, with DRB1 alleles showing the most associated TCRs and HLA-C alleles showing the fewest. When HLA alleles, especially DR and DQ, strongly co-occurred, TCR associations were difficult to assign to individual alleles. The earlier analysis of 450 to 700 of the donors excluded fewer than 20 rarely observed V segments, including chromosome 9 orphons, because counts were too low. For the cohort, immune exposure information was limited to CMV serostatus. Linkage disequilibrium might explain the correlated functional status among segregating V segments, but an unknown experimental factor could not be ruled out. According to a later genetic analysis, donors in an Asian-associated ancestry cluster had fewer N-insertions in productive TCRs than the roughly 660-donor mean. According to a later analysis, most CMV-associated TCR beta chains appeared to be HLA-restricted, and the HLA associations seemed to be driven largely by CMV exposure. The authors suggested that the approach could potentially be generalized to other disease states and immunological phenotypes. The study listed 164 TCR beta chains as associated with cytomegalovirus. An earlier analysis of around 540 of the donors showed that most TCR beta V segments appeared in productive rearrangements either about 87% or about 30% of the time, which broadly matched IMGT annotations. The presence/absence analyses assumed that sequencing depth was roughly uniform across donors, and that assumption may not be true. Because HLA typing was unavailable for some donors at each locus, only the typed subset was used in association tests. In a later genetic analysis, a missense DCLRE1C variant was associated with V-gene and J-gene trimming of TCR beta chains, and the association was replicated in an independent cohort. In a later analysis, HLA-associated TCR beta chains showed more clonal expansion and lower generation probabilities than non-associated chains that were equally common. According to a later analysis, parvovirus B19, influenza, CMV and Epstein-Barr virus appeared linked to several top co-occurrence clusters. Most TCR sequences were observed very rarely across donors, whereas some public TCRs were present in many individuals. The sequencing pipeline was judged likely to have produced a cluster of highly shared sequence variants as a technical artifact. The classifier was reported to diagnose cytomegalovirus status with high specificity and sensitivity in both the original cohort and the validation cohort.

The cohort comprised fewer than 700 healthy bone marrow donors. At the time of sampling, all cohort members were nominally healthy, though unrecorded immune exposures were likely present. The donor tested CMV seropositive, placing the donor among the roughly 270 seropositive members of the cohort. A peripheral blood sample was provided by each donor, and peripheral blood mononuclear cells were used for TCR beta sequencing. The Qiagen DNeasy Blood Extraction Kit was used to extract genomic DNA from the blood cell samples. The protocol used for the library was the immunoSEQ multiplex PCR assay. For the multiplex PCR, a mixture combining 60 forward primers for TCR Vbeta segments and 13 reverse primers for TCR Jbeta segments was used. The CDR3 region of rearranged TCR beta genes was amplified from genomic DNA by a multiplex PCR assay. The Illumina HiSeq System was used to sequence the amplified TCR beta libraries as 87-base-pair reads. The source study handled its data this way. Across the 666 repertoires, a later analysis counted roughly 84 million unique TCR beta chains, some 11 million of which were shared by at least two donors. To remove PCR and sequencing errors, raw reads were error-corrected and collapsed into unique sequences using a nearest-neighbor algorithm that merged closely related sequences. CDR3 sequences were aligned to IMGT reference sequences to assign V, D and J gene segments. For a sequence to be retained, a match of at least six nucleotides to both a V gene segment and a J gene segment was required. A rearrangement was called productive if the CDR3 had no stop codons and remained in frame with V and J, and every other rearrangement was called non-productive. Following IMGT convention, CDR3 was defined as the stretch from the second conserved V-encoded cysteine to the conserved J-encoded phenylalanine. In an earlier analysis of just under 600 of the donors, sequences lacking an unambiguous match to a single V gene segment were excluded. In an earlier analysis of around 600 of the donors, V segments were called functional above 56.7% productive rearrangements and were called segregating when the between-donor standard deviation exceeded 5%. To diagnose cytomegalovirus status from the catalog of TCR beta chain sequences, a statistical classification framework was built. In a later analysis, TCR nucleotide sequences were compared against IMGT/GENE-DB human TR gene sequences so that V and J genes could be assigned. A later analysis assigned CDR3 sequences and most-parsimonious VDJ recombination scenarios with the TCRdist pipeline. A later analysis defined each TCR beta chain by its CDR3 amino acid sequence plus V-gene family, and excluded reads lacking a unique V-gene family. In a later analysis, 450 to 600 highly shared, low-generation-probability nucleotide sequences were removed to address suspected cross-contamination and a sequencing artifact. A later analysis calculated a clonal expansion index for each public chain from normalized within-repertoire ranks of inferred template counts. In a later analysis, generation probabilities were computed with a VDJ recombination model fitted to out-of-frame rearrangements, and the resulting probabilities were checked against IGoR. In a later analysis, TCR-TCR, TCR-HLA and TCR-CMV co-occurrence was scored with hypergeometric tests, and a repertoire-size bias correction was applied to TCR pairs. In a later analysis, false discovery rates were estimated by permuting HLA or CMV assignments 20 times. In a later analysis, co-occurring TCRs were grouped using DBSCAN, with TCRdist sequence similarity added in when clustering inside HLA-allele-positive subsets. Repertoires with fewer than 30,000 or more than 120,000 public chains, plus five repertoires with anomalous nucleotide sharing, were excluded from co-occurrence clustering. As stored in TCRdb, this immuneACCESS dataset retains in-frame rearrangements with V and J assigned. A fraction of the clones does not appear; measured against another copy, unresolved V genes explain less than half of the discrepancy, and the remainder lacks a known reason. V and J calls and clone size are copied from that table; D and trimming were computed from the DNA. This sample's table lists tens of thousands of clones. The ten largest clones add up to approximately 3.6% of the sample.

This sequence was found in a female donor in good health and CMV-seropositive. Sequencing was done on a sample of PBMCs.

The CDR3 protein: CASSYWGGTATDTQYF. The DNA sequence is as follows: TGTGCCAGCAGTTACTGGGGCGGGACAGCCACAGATACGCAGTATTTT. The chain links TRBV6-5 with TRBJ2-3, and possibly TRBD1, on 7 matching bases. At the junction V is shortened by 1 base and J by 2 bases, with 13 bases in between. The CDR3 goes from the cysteine to the phenylalanine over 16 residues. Left in the record is the CDR3 DNA by itself, 48 bases read in frame from the first base. Taken from the germline V gene, the CDR1 and CDR2 loops are MNHEY and SVGAGI.